This T cell receptor beta chain originates from a study of T-cell memory formation after mild COVID-19. Overall study context: For the most part, TCR clusters were specific to one donor. Study-wide results and limits: A subset of responding clones appeared in pre-infection memory, suggesting cross-reactive memory joined.

CDR1 and CDR2 from the germline V gene are MNHNY and SVGAGI (reference sequence). The CDR3 runs to 15 residues. Trimming took 4 bases from V and 0 from J; bases not matched to a gene: 6. With respect to this clonotype: The antigen remains undetermined.

TCRdb independently ran MiXCR on the 5' RACE reads; one entry per CDR3 protein. The table records about 140,000 distinct CDR3 sequences, about 19% of them present only once. Sequencing was done on a sample of PBMCs or a T cell subset sorted from them (not recorded which). This TCR was recovered from an adult woman who had mild COVID-19 (a few samples of this study predate the infection). Cell type and time point are not known. The J gene is TRBJ2-7, the V gene TRBV6-6; 7 positions agree with TRBD1. The CDR3 loop reads CASSLPGTDSYEQYF. The CDR3 DNA reads TGTGCCAGCAGTTTGCCCGGGACAGACTCCTACGAGCAGTACTTC.